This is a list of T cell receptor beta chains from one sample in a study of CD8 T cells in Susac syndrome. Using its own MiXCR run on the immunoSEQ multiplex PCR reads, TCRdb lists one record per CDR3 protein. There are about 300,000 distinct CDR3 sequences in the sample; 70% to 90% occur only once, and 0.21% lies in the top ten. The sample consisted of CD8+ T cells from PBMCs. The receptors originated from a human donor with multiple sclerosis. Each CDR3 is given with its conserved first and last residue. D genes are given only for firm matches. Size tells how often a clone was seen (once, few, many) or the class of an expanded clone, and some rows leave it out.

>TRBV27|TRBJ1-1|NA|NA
CASSGAEGTEAFF
TGTGCCAGCAGTGGGGCGGAAGGCACTGAAGCTTTCTTT
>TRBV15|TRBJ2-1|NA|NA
CATSRDRAYNEQFF
TGTGCCACCAGCAGAGACAGAGCCTACAATGAGCAGTTCTTC
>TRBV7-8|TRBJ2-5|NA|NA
CASSLSRFRWETQYF
TGTGCCAGCAGCTTATCTCGGTTTAGGTGGGAGACCCAGTACTTC
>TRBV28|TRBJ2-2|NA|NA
CASSLVGWAGELFF
TGTGCCAGCAGTTTAGTTGGCTGGGCCGGGGAGCTGTTTTTT
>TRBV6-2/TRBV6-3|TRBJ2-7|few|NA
CASQIGGYEQYF
TGTGCCAGTCAAATAGGGGGCTACGAGCAGTACTTC
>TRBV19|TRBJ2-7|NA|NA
CASSPYPSSYEQYF
TGTGCCAGTAGTCCGTATCCCAGCTCCTACGAGCAGTACTTC
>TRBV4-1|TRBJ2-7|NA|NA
CASSQVGGGEQYF
TGCGCCAGCAGCCAAGTCGGCGGAGGCGAGCAGTACTTC
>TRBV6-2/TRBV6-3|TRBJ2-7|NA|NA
CASRGPGWIHEQYF
TGTGCCAGCAGAGGGCCAGGGTGGATCCACGAGCAGTACTTC
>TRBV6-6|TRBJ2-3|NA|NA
CASKIGQRGSTDTQYF
TGTGCCAGCAAGATCGGGCAGCGAGGGAGCACAGATACGCAGTATTTT
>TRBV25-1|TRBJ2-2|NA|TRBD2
CASSGLAGGLNTGELFF
TGTGCCAGCAGTGGCCTAGCGGGAGGGCTAAACACCGGGGAGCTGTTTTTT
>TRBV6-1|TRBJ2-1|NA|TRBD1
CASSEEHRGMGYNEQFF
TGTGCCAGCAGTGAAGAGCACAGGGGGATGGGTTACAATGAGCAGTTCTTC
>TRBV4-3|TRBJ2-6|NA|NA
CASSQAGANVLTF
TGCGCCAGCAGCCAAGCTGGGGCCAACGTCCTGACTTTC
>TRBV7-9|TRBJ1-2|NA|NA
CASSFPFPESGYTF
TGTGCCAGCAGCTTTCCCTTTCCGGAAAGTGGCTACACCTTC
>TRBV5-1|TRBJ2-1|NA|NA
CASSLGGPSYNEQFF
TGCGCCAGCAGCTTGGGGGGCCCTTCCTACAATGAGCAGTTCTTC
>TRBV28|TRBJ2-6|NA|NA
CASSLEARAGANVLTF
TGTGCCAGCAGTTTAGAGGCGCGCGCTGGGGCCAACGTCCTGACTTTC
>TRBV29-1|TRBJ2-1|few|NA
CSVEFGGNEQFF
TGCAGCGTTGAGTTCGGGGGTAATGAGCAGTTCTTC
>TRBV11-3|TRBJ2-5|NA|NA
CASSPRDGSETQYF
TGTGCCAGCAGCCCCCGGGACGGTTCTGAGACCCAGTACTTC
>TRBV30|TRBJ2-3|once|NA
CAWSVSGPDTQYF
TGTGCCTGGAGTGTATCGGGGCCAGATACGCAGTATTTT
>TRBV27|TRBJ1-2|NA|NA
CASWGPIQEGYGYTF
TGTGCCAGCTGGGGACCAATTCAGGAGGGCTATGGCTACACCTTC
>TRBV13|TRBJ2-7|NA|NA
CASSLGGGRDEQYF
TGTGCCAGCAGCTTAGGCGGGGGGCGCGACGAGCAGTACTTC
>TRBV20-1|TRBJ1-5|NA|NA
CSASWAVYSNQPQHF
TGCAGTGCTAGTTGGGCGGTTTATAGCAATCAGCCCCAGCATTTT
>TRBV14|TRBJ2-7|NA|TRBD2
CASSQEGPGTGTTPWYEQYF
TGTGCCAGCAGCCAGGAGGGGCCAGGGACCGGGACTACACCCTGGTACGAGCAGTACTTC
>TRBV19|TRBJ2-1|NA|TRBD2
CASSLAGLYNEQFF
TGTGCCAGTAGCCTAGCGGGACTATACAATGAGCAGTTCTTC
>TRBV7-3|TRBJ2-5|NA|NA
CASSLTGGWETQYF
TGTGCCAGCAGCTTAACGGGGGGCTGGGAGACCCAGTACTTC
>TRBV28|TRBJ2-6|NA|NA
CASSLGRNTDFSGANVLTF
TGTGCCAGCAGTTTGGGGAGGAATACCGATTTCTCTGGGGCCAACGTCCTGACTTTC
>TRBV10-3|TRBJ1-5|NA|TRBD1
CAISDFSGTGDQPQHF
TGTGCCATCAGTGATTTTTCCGGGACAGGCGATCAGCCCCAGCATTTT
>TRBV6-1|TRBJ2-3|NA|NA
CASSEIRVSPTDTQYF
TGTGCCAGCAGTGAAATCAGGGTTTCGCCCACAGATACGCAGTATTTT
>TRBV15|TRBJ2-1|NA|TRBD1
CATSRGSGQYNEQFF
TGTGCCACCAGCAGAGGTTCGGGACAGTACAATGAGCAGTTCTTC
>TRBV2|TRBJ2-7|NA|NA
CASSDPRSSYEQYF
TGTGCCAGCAGTGACCCGAGGAGCTCCTACGAGCAGTACTTC
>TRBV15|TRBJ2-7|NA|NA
CATSTGVYEQYF
TGTGCCACCAGCACAGGGGTCTACGAGCAGTACTTC
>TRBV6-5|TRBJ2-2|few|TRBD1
CASSSTGQGTGELFF
TGTGCCAGCAGTTCAACGGGACAGGGCACCGGGGAGCTGTTTTTT
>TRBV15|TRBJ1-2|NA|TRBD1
CATSRGGTGGYGYTF
TGTGCCACCAGCAGAGGGGGGACAGGGGGCTATGGCTACACCTTC
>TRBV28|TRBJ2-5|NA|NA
CASSWRYFQETQYF
TGTGCCAGCTCGTGGCGGTACTTCCAAGAGACCCAGTACTTC
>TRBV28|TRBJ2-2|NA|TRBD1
CASSLRDRADTGELFF
TGTGCCAGCAGTTTACGGGACAGGGCGGACACCGGGGAGCTGTTTTTT